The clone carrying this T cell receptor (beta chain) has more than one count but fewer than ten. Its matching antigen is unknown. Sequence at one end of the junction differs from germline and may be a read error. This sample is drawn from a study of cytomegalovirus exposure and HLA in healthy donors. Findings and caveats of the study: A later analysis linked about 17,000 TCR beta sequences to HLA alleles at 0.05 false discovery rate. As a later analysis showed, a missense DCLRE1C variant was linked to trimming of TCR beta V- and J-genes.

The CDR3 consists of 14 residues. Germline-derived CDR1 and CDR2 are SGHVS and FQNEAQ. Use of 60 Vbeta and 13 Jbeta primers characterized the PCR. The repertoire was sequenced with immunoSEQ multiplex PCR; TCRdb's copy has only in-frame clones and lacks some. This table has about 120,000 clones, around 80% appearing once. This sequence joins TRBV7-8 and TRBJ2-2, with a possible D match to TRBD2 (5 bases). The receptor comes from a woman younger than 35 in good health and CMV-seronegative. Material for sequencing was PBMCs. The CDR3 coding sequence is TGTGCCAGCAGCTCCAGCCCTCACACCGGGGAGCCGTTTTTT. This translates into CASSSSPHTGEPFF.